These T cell receptor beta chains were read from a single sample in a study of T cell responses to AZD1222 COVID-19 vaccine. The assay was immunoSEQ multiplex PCR, and TCRdb's table has in-frame clones only and misses some. There are tens of thousands of clones in the sample; around 86% occur only once, and approximately 10% lies in the top ten. Sequenced here: peripheral blood, sampled on day 0 of AZD1222 vaccination. The source of these receptors is an adult in good health. Each CDR3 is given with its conserved first and last residue. The D gene is left open where the match is weak. The listing skips clone size in some rows; elsewhere it reads once, few, many or a size class.

j_gene,d_gene,len,v_gene,abundance,CDR3nt,CDR3aa
TRBJ2-7,NA,11,TRBV28,NA,TGTGCCAGCAGTTTAAAGTACGAGCAGTACTTC,CASSLKYEQYF
TRBJ2-7,TRBD1,11,TRBV30,NA,TGTGCCCGCTCCGCAGGGGGCGAGCAGTACTTC,CARSAGGEQYF
TRBJ2-7,TRBD2,16,TRBV19,once,TGTGCCAGTAGTCCGGGACTAGCGGGAGGCCTCCGCGAGCAGTACTTC,CASSPGLAGGLREQYF
TRBJ1-1,NA,13,TRBV7-9,NA,TGTGCCAGCACGGACACCCGCGGGACTGAAGCTTTCTTT,CASTDTRGTEAFF
TRBJ2-7,TRBD1,13,TRBV11-2,NA,TGTGCCAGCAGTCTGGACAGGGACAACGAGCAGTACTTC,CASSLDRDNEQYF
TRBJ1-5,TRBD1,13,TRBV6-6,NA,TGTGCCAGCACCCAGGGGGCCCGGCAGCCCCAGCATTTT,CASTQGARQPQHF
TRBJ2-2,NA,18,TRBV5-1,NA,TGCGCCAGCAGCTTGGAAGTTATGGGGCAGGGGAACACCGGGGAGCTGTTTTTT,CASSLEVMGQGNTGELFF
TRBJ2-3,TRBD2,14,TRBV30,NA,TGTGCCTGGAGTTATGGACTAGCCACAGATACGCAGTATTTT,CAWSYGLATDTQYF
TRBJ2-5,TRBD2,17,TRBV5-1,NA,TGCGCCAGCAGCTTTGGGCCGCCTAGCGGGGGCCAAGAGACCCAGTACTTC,CASSFGPPSGGQETQYF
TRBJ2-3,TRBD2,15,TRBV7-2,NA,TGTGCCAGCAGCTTAAGCGGACTAGCGGGGGACGAAATGACTTTT,CASSLSGLAGDEMTF
TRBJ1-4,NA,14,TRBV19,once,TGTGCCAGTAGGGGGACATCAACTAATGAAAAACTGTTTTTT,CASRGTSTNEKLFF
TRBJ1-6,NA,13,TRBV18,NA,TGTGCCAGCTCACCGCAGGACAATTCACCCCTCCACTTT,CASSPQDNSPLHF
TRBJ2-7,NA,12,TRBV5-4,NA,TGTGCCAGCAGCTTGTCGGGCTACGAGCAGTACTTC,CASSLSGYEQYF
TRBJ1-1,NA,18,TRBV5-1,NA,TGCGCCAGCAGCTTGCTTGGGGCCTCAAGGGACCCTAGGCGTGAAGCTTTCTTT,CASSLLGASRDPRREAFF
TRBJ2-5,TRBD2,15,TRBV6-1,NA,TGTGCCAGCAGTGATCATAGGACTAGTGGAGAGACCCAGTACTTC,CASSDHRTSGETQYF
TRBJ1-4,NA,17,TRBV5-1,NA,TGCGCCAGCAGCTTGGGAGGGATGCAGTCACCTAATGAAAAACTGTTTTTT,CASSLGGMQSPNEKLFF
TRBJ2-2,NA,17,TRBV19,NA,TGTGCCAGTAGTATTTCGTTGGGAGCGAACCTATTCGGGGAGCTGTTTTTT,CASSISLGANLFGELFF
TRBJ1-5,NA,15,TRBV11-2,NA,TGTGCCAGCAGCTTAGGGCCGGGGCAAAATCAGCCCCAGCATTTT,CASSLGPGQNQPQHF
TRBJ2-7,NA,11,TRBV5-1,few,TGCGCCAGCAGGGGGGACCACGAGCAGTACTTC,CASRGDHEQYF